This TCR beta chain is from a study of cytotoxic CD8 clonotypes in ibrutinib-treated CLL. The CDR3 loop spans 16 amino acids. Germline assignment: CDR1 SGHAT and CDR2 FQNNGV. V lost 1 base to trimming and J lost 8 bases; unmatched junction nucleotides: 11. Measured with immunoSEQ multiplex PCR; TCRdb has only the in-frame clones, and not every one. The sample records some 170,000 clones, over 75% being singletons. The sample in question was PBMCs, obtained at disease progression, from a patient treated with ibrutinib. V usage is TRBV11-2 and J usage is TRBJ2-1; TRBD2 agrees at 7 bases. The TCR comes from a human donor with chronic lymphocytic leukemia. CDR3 region: CASSLVAQTSSYEQFF. CDR3 nucleotide sequence: TGTGCCAGCAGCTTAGTAGCCCAGACTAGCAGCTATGAGCAGTTCTTC.